This TCR beta chain was identified during a study of blood T cells in healthy people across ages. In the study overall: The template switching approach captured approximately one barcoded beta molecule for every two T cells.

As for this clonotype: The antigen remains undetermined.

Study-wide findings and caveats: Total diversity from one million sequenced T cells was likely underestimated.

Using a J-beta primer mix together with a sample-barcoded 5' primer, a second PCR was run for roughly 7 to 12 cycles. TCRdb fed the 5' RACE reads into MiXCR, producing one record per CDR3 protein. Of about 650,000 distinct CDR3 sequences listed, more than 45% are singletons. This clonotype originated in an elderly woman in good health. What was sequenced was blood.

In DNA form, the CDR3 reads TGTGCCAGCAGTGAAAGTAGGGTGAACACCGGGGAGCTGTTTTTT. This gives the protein CASSESRVNTGELFF. V is TRBV2 and J is TRBJ2-2; D not resolved. This CDR3 region has 15 residues. CDR1 SNHLY and CDR2 FYNNEI come from the germline V gene. Trimming took 2 bases from V and 1 from J, leaving 8 bases between them.